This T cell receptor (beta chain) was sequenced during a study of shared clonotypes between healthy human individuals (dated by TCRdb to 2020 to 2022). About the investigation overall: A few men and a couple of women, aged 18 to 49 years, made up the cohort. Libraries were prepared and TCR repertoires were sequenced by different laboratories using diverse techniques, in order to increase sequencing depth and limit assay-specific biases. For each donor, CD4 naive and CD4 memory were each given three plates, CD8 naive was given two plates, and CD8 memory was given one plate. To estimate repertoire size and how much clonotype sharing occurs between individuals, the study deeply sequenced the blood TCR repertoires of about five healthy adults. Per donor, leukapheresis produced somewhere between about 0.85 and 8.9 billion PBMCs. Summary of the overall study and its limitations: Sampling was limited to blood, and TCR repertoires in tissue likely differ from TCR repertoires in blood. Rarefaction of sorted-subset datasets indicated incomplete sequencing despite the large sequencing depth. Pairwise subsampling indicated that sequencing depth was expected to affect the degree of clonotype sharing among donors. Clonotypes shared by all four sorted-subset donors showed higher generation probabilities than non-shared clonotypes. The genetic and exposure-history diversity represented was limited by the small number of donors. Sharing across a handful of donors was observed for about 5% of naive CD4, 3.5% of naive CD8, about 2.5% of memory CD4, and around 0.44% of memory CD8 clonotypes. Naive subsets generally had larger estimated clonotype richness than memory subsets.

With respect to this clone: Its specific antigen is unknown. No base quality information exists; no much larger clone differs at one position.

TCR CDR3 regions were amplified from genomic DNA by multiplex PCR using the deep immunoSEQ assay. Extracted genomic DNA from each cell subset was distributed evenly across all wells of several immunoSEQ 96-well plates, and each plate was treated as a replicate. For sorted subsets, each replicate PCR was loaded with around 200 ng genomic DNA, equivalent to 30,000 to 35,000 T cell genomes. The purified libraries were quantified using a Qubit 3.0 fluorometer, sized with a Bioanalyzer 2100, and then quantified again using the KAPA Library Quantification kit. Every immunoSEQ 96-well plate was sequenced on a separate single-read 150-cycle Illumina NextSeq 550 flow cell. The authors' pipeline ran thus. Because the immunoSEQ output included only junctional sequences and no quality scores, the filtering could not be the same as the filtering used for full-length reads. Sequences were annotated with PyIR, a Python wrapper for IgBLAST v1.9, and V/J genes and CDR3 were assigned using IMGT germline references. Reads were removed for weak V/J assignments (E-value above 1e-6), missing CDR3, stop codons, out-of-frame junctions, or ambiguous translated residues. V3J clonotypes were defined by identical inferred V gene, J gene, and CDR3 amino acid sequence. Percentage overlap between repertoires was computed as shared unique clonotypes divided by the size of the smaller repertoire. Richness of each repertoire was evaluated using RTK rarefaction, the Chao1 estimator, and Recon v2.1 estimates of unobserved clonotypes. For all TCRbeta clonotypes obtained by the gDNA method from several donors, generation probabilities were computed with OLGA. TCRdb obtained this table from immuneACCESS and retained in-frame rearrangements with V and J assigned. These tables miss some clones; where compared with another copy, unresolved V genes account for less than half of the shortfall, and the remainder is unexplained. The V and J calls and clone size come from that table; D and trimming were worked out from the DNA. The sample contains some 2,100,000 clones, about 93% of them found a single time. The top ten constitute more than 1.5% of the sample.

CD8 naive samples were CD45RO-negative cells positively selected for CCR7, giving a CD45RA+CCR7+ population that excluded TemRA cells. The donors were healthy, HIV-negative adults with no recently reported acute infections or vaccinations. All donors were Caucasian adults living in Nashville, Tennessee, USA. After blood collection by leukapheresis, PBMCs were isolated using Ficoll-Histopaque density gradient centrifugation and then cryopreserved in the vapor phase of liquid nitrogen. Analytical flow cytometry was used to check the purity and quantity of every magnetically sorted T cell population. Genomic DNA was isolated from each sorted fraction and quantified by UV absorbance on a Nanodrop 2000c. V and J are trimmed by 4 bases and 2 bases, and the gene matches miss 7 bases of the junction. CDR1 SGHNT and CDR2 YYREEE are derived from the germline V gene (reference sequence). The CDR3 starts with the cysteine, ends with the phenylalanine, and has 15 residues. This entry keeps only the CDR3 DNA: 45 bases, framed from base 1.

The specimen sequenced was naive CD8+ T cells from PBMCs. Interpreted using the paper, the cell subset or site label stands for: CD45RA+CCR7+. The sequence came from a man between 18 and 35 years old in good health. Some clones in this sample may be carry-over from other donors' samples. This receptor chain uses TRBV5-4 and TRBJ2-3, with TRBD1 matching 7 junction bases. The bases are TGTGCCAGCAGCGCCGGGACAGCCCTCACAGATACGCAGTATTTT. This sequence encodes CASSAGTALTDTQYF.